The 15 T cell receptor beta chains listed next were all sequenced from one sample in a study of glioma-infiltrating T cells after dendritic cell vaccination. This table comes from immunoSEQ multiplex PCR, and its TCRdb copy is limited to in-frame clones, with some not included. The sample includes about 73,000 clones, roughly 87% seen only once; the top ten take about 2%. The sample consisted of blood, taken before dendritic cell vaccination. The receptors were sampled from a human donor with glioblastoma.

This clone was detected only a few times. V gene TRBV5-1 combines with J gene TRBJ1-5; 7 bases line up with TRBD1. Trimming at V came to 2 bases and at J to 9 bases, leaving 5 bases not matched to a gene. This CDR3 is built from 13 residues. Germline loops: CDR1 SGHRS, CDR2 YFSETQ. CDR3 nucleotide sequence: TGCGCCAGCAGCTTTACAGGGGCCGGGCCCCAGCATTTT. This codes for CASSFTGAGPQHF.

The rearrangement joins TRBV4-2 to TRBJ2-3, with a possible D match to TRBD2 (5 bases). This CDR3 has 18 residues. V lost 4 bases and J lost 0, with 20 bases in between. CDR1 is LGHNA, CDR2 YNFKEQ, per germline. This CDR3 reads CASSRSHGNAASTDTQYF. The DNA of the CDR3 is TGTGCCAGCAGCCGGTCGCACGGGAACGCCGCTAGCACAGATACGCAGTATTTT.

This chain connects TRBV10-3 to TRBJ2-7; TRBD1 aligns across 9 bases. Trimming at V came to 6 bases and at J to 3 bases, leaving 6 bases not matched to a gene. The CDR3 has 14 residues. From germline, CDR1 is ENHRY and CDR2 SYGVKD. CDR3 coding DNA: TGTGCCATCAGGGGCACGGGACAGGGCTACGAGCAGTACTTC. Translation: CAIRGTGQGYEQYF.

The V gene is TRBV6-5, the J gene TRBJ1-1; 7 bases fit TRBD1. V shed 2 bases, J shed 5 bases, and the junction held 8 bases outside the gene matches. Germline values: CDR1 MNHEY, CDR2 SVGAGI. The CDR3 has 15 amino acids. The CDR3 loop is CASSYRGRRGTEAFF. As DNA, the CDR3 is TGTGCCAGCAGTTACCGGGGGCGCAGGGGGACTGAAGCTTTCTTT.

The V and J genes are TRBV6-1 and TRBJ2-7; D call uncertain. This CDR3 has 13 amino acids. The germline CDR1 and CDR2 sequences are MNHNS and SASEGT. Deletions cut 7 bases from V and 0 bases from J, with 10 bases between. The CDR3 loop is CASTPGSSYEQYV. CDR3 DNA sequence: TGTGCCAGCACCCCCGGTAGCTCCTACGAGCAGTACGTC.

The rearrangement links TRBV27 to TRBJ2-1, with 15 bases matching TRBD2. Germline CDR1 is MNHEY and CDR2 is SMNVEV (reference sequence). The CDR3 sequence is 19 residues long. J gave up 2 bases and V 1 base, and 6 bases lay outside the gene matches. The CDR3 loop is CASSLFRTSGGVTYNEQFF. The DNA for the CDR3 is TGTGCCAGCAGTTTATTTAGGACTAGCGGGGGGGTTACCTACAATGAGCAGTTCTTC.

This clone showed up just a few times. The genes are TRBV2 and TRBJ2-5; D is unclear. The CDR3 is 14 amino acids. Germline assignment: CDR1 SNHLY and CDR2 FYNNEI. V lost 7 bases and J 2 bases, leaving 14 bases between the germline ends. The CDR3 spells CASTPRWLQETQYF. CDR3 sequence (DNA): TGTGCCAGCACCCCGAGGTGGCTTCAAGAGACCCAGTACTTC.

The J gene is TRBJ2-3, the V gene TRBV6-5, with 9 bases matching TRBD2. Germline values: CDR1 MNHEY, CDR2 SVGAGI. V was clipped by 6 bases and J by 5 bases; unmatched bases: 9. The CDR3 extends over 15 amino acids. CDR3 protein: CASSPSGVLGDTQYF. In nucleotides, the CDR3 is TGTGCCAGCAGCCCTAGCGGGGTCCTGGGAGATACGCAGTATTTT.

This sequence joins TRBV6-1 and TRBJ1-1; 10 nucleotides match TRBD1. Germline V gene lookup returns CDR1 MNHNS and CDR2 SASEGT. Germline trimming cut 4 bases from V and 5 bases from J; bases unmatched to any gene: 10. The CDR3 is 16 amino acids. The DNA of the CDR3 is TGTGCCAGCAGTGCGGTCTGGACAGGGGGTCGGACTGAAGCTTTCTTT. Its translation: CASSAVWTGGRTEAFF.

This rearrangement joins TRBV2 to TRBJ1-2; weak D call: TRBD1 (5 bases). The CDR3 contains 13 residues. With 7 bases removed from V and 0 bases from J, the gap between germline ends came to 9 bases. Germline V gives CDR1 SNHLY, CDR2 FYNNEI. The CDR3 DNA reads as TGTGCCAGCAACTCGGACACTAACTATGGCTACACCTTC. Translated: CASNSDTNYGYTF.

The rearrangement joins TRBV6-5 to TRBJ1-5, with TRBD1 as a possible D gene (6 bases). Germline values: CDR1 MNHEY, CDR2 SVGAGI. The CDR3 runs to 15 residues. Between the trimmed V and J ends, which lost 0 bases and 6 bases, there was a span of 12 bases. CDR3 in amino acids: CASSYSPTGSQPQHF. DNA of the CDR3: TGTGCCAGCAGTTACTCTCCGACAGGAAGTCAGCCCCAGCATTTT.

This clone was found a few times. This chain links TRBV28 with TRBJ2-7; maybe TRBD1 (6 bases). Trimming cost V 5 bases and J 2 bases, with 13 bases left between them. The CDR3 spans 14 residues. Germline V gives CDR1 MDHEN, CDR2 SYDVKM. The CDR3, as DNA: TGTGCCAGCAGTACCGGGACAAACCCCTACGAGCAGTACGTC. Translated, it gives CASSTGTNPYEQYV.

The chain recombines TRBV5-1 with TRBJ1-2; 10 nucleotides agree with TRBD1. The CDR3 is 15 amino acids. V was pared by 3 bases and J by 4 bases, with 6 bases of the junction left unmatched. Germline loops: CDR1 SGHRS, CDR2 YFSETQ. CDR3 bases: TGCGCCAGCAGCTACGGACAGGGGGGGCTCTATGGCTACACCTTC. It codes for CASSYGQGGLYGYTF.

This chain joins TRBV28 and TRBJ1-3, with D hard to call. There are 14 residues in the CDR3. Germline-derived CDR1 and CDR2 are MDHEN and SYDVKM. V gave up 5 bases and J gave up 3 bases, with 11 bases separating them. CDR3 in DNA: TGTGCCAGCAGTGTGTCGACAAATGGAAACACCATATATTTT. Residues: CASSVSTNGNTIYF. The full variable domain, its missing parts supplied by reference TRBV28 and TRBJ1-3, is DVKVTQSSRYLVKRTGEKVFLECVQDMDHENMFWYRQDPGLGLRLIYFSYDVKMKEKGDIPEGYSVSREKKERFSLILESASTNQTSMYLCASSVSTNGNTIYFGEGSWLTVV.

The rearrangement links TRBV5-1 to TRBJ2-3; 12 nucleotides agree with TRBD2. This CDR3 has 16 amino acids. V dropped 4 bases and J dropped 2; count of bases not matched to a gene: 5. Germline CDR1 SGHRS, CDR2 YFSETQ. The CDR3 DNA is TGCGCCAGCAGCCCGGGACTAGCGGGCCCCACAGATACGCAGTATTTT. Translating it yields CASSPGLAGPTDTQYF.